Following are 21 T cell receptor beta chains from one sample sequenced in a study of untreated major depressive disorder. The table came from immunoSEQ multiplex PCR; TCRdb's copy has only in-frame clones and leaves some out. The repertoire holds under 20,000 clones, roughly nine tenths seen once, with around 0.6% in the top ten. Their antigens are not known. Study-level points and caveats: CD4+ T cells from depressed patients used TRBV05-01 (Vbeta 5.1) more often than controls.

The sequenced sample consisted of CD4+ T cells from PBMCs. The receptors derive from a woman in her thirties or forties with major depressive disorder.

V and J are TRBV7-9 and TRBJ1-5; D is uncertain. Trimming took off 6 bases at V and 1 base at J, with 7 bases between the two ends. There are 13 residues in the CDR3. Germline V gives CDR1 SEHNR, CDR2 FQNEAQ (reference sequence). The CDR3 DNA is TGTGCCAGCAGGGGCGGGAGCAATCAGCCCCAGCATTTT. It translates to CASRGGSNQPQHF.

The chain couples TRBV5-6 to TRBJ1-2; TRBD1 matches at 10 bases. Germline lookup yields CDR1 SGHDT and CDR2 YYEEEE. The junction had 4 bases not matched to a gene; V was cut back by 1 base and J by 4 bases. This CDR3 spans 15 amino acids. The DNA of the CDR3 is TGTGCCAGCAGCTTGAGGGGACAGGGGAGCTATGGCTACACCTTC. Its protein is CASSLRGQGSYGYTF.

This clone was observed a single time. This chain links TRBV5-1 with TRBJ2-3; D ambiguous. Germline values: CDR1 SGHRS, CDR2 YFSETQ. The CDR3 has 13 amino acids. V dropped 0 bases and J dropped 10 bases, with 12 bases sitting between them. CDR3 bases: TGCGCCAGCAGCTTGGGTCTAGAGAGGCCGCAGTATTTT. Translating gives CASSLGLERPQYF.

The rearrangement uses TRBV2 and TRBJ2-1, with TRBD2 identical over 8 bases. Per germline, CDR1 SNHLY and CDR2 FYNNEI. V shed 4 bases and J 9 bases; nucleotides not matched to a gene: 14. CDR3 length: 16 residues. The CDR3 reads CASSGREVAPSAEQFF. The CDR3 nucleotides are TGTGCCAGCAGTGGGCGGGAGGTGGCACCCTCGGCTGAGCAGTTCTTC.

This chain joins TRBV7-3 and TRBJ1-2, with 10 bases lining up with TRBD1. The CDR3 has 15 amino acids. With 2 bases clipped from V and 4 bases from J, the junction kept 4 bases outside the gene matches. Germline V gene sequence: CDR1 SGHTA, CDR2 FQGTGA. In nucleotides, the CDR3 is TGTGCCAGCAGCTTAGACGGGACAGGGGCCTATGGCTACACCTTC. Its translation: CASSLDGTGAYGYTF.

This CDR3 is CASSLGDTSNQPQHF. In DNA, the CDR3 is TGTGCCAGCAGCTTAGGAGACACTAGCAATCAGCCCCAGCATTTT. The V call is TRBV7-9, the J call TRBJ1-5; D is unclear. The V end was cut by 1 base, the J end by 0 bases, with 7 bases between. CDR1 is SEHNR and CDR2 is FQNEAQ in the germline V gene (reference sequence). This CDR3 has 15 amino acids.

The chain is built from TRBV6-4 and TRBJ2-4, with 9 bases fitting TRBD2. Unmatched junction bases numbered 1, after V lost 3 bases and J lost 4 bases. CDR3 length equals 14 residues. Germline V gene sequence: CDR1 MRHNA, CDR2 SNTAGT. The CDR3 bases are TGTGCCAGCAGTGAGAGCGGGGGGAAAAACATTCAGTACTTC. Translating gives CASSESGGKNIQYF.

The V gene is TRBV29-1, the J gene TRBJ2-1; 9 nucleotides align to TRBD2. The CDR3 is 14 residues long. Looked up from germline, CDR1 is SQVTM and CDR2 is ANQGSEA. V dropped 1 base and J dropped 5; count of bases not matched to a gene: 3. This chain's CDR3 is CSVEGLAGDNEQFF. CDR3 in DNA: TGCAGCGTTGAAGGTTTAGCGGGAGACAATGAGCAGTTCTTC.

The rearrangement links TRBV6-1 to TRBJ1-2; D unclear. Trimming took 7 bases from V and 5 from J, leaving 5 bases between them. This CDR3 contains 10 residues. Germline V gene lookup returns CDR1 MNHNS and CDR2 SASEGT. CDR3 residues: CASNQYGYTF. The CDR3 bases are TGTGCCAGCAATCAGTATGGCTACACCTTC.

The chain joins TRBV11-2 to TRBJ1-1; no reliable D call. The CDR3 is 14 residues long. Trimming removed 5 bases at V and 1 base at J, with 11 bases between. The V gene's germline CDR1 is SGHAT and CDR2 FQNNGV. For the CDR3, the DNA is TGTGCCAGCAGCGGACGACGGAGGAACACTGAAGCTTTCTTT. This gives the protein CASSGRRRNTEAFF. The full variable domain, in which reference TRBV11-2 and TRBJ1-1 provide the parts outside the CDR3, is EAGVAQSPRYKIIEKRQSVAFWCNPISGHATLYWYQQILGQGPKLLIQFQNNGVVDDSQLPKDRFSAERLKGVDSTLKIQPAKLEDSAVYLCASSGRRRNTEAFFGQGTRLTVV.

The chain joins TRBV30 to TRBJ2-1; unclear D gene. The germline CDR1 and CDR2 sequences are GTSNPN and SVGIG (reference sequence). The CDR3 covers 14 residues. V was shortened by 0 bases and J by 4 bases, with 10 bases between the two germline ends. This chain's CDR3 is CAWSVGVGYNEQFF. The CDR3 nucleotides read TGTGCCTGGAGTGTAGGAGTCGGGTACAATGAGCAGTTCTTC.

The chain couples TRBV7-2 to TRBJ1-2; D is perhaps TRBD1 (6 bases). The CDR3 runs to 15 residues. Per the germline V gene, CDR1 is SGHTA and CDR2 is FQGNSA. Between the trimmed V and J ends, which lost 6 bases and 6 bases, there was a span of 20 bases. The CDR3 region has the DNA TGTGCCAGCAGTATCCAGGACAGCTCATTGAATGGCTACACCTTC. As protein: CASSIQDSSLNGYTF. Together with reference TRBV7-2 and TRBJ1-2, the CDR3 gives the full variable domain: GAGVSQSPSNKVTEKGKDVELRCDPISGHTALYWYRQSLGQGLEFLIYFQGNSAPDKSGLPSDRFSAERTGGSVSTLTIQRTQQEDSAVYLCASSIQDSSLNGYTFGSGTRLTVV.

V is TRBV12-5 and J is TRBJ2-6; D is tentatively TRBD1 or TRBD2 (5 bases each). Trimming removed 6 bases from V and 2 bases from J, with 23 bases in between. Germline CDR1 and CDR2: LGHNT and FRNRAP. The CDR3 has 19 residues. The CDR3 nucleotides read TGTGCTAGTGGCTTCGGGGCAGGAAAAGTGGCGACTGGGGCCAACGTCCTGACTTTC. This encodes CASGFGAGKVATGANVLTF.

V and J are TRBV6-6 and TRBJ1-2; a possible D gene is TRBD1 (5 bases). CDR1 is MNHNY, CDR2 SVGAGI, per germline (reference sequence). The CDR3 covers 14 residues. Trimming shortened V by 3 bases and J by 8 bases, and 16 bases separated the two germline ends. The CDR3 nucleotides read TGTGCCAGCAGTTATCTGACAGAAACGCGGGGCTACACCTTC. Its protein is CASSYLTETRGYTF.

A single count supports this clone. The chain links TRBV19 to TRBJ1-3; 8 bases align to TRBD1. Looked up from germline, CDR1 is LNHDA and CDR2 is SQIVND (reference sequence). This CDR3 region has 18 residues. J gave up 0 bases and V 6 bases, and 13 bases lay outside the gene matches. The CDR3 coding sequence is TGTGCCAGTAGGACGTCGACAGGGGCAGGGGACTCTGGAAACACCATATATTTT. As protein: CASRTSTGAGDSGNTIYF.

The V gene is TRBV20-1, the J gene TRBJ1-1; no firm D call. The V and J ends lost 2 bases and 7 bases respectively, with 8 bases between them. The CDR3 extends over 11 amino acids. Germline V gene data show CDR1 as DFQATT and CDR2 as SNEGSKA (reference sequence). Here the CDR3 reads CSARPQSEAFF. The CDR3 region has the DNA TGCAGTGCTAGACCTCAGAGTGAAGCTTTCTTT.

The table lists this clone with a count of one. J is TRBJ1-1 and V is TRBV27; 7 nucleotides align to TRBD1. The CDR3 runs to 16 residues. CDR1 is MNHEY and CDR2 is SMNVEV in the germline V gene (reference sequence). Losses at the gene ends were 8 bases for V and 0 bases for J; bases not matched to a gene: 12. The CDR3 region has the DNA TGTGCCAGCTCCTCATTGACAGGGCCCATGAACACTGAAGCTTTCTTT. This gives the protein CASSSLTGPMNTEAFF.

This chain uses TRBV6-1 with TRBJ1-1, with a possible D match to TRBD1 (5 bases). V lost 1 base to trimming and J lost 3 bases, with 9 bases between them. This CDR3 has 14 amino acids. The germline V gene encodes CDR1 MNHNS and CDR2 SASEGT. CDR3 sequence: CASSEGWGDTEAFF. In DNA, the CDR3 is TGTGCCAGCAGTGAAGGATGGGGGGACACTGAAGCTTTCTTT.

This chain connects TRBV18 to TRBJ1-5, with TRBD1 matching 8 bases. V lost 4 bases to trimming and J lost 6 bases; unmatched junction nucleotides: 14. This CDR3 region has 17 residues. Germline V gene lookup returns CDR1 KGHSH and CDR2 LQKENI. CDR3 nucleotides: TGTGCCAGCTCACTCTATGGGGGAACAGGGGGTGGTCAGCCCCAGCATTTT. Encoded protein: CASSLYGGTGGGQPQHF.

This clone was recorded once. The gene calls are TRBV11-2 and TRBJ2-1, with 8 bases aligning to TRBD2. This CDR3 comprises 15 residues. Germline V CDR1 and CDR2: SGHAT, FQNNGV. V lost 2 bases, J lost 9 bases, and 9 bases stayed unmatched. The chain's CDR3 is CASSLFGGGTSEQFF. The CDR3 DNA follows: TGTGCCAGCAGCTTATTCGGCGGGGGGACTAGTGAGCAGTTCTTC.

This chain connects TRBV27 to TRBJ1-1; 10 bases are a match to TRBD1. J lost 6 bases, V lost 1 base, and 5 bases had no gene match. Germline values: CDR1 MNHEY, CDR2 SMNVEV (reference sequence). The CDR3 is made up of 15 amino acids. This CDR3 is CASSLLGQGNPEAFF. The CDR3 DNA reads TGTGCCAGCAGTTTATTGGGACAGGGGAATCCTGAAGCTTTCTTT.